This T cell receptor (beta chain) was sequenced during a study of CD8 T cells in ankylosing spondylitis. Study conclusions and caveats: Reports say disease-linked clones showed up significantly more in matched ankylosing spondylitis synovial fluid. The study identified a TCR beta motif of fewer than 10 highly homologous variants that appeared characteristic of ankylosing spondylitis blood.

TCRdb reprocessed the 5' RACE reads with MiXCR, giving one entry per CDR3 protein. Seen here are some 800,000 distinct CDR3 sequences, 12% observed once, and the top ten hold about 0.49%. Between the trimmed V and J ends, which lost 6 bases and 7 bases, there was a span of 18 bases. Germline V gene data show CDR1 as MNHNS and CDR2 as SASEGT. The length of the CDR3 is 14 residues. This clonotype was counted only a few times. Its target is unknown. J is TRBJ1-1 and V is TRBV6-1; possibly TRBD1 for D (5 bases). The clonotype originates from a male donor with ankylosing spondylitis. The specimen was blood, either unsorted or a sorted T cell fraction (not recorded which). DNA of the CDR3: TGTGCCAGCAGCTCGATCAGTTGGGGGGATGAAGCTTTCTTT. Encoded protein: CASSSISWGDEAFF.